A selection of T cell receptor beta chains follows, all from one sample in a study of blood T cells in healthy people across ages. TCRdb fed the 5' RACE reads into MiXCR, producing one record per CDR3 protein. The sample holds 1.5 million to 1.9 million distinct CDR3 sequences, approximately 39% seen once. The sequenced sample consisted of blood. The receptors originated from a woman younger than 30 in good health. Each CDR3 is given with its conserved first and last residue. The order of the fields is J gene, D gene, clone size, V gene, CDR3 DNA, CDR3 protein. D genes are given only for firm matches. The size field is filled for only some rows; it gives once, few, many or a size class.

TRBJ1-1 . . TRBV12-3/TRBV12-4 TGTGCCAGCAGTTTAACCGCAGCAGCCGCTGAAGCTTTCTTT CASSLTAAAAEAFF
TRBJ1-2 . . TRBV29-1 TGCAGCGCTATGAGTGAGGAGGGCTACACCTTC CSAMSEEGYTF
TRBJ2-5 TRBD2 . TRBV7-2 TGTGCCAGCAGCCTGACTAGCGGGATGTACCAAGAGACCCAGTACTTC CASSLTSGMYQETQYF
TRBJ2-5 . . TRBV18 TGTGCCAGCTCACCTCGCGGGTGGGGGCAAGAGACCCAGTACTTC CASSPRGWGQETQYF
TRBJ2-7 TRBD1 . TRBV7-2 TGTGCCAGCAGCTTACGGACAGGGCAAAGCTCCTACGAGCAGTACTTC CASSLRTGQSSYEQYF
TRBJ2-3 . few TRBV12-3/TRBV12-4 TGTGCCAGCAGGAAGGCAGACACAGATACGCAGTATTTT CASRKADTDTQYF
TRBJ1-6 . . TRBV5-1 TGCGCCAGCAGCTTTTTCCCGAGAGACGATAATTCACCCCTCCACTTT CASSFFPRDDNSPLHF
TRBJ1-1 . . TRBV13 TGTGCCAGCAGCTGGCAAGAGTGGCCCCCTGAAGCTTTCTTT CASSWQEWPPEAFF
TRBJ2-2 . . TRBV20-1 TGCAGTGCTAGAGCTATTAACACCGGGGAGCTGTTTTTT CSARAINTGELFF
TRBJ2-3 . . TRBV4-3 TGCGCCAGCAGCCAAGCCCTGGGGGGTATCACAGATACGCAGTATTTT CASSQALGGITDTQYF
TRBJ2-7 . once TRBV7-2 TGTGCCAGCAGCAGGGCCGTGAACTCCTACGAGCAGTACTTC CASSRAVNSYEQYF
TRBJ2-7 TRBD1 . TRBV11-2 TGTGCCAGCAGCACACAGGGGTCGGGTATCTACGAGCAGTACTTC CASSTQGSGIYEQYF
TRBJ1-5 . . TRBV12-3/TRBV12-4 TGTGCCAGCACCCCCGACGAATTCAATCAGCCCCAGCATTTT CASTPDEFNQPQHF
TRBJ2-7 . . TRBV5-6 TGTGCCAGCAGCCCACAGCCGGGACTTTCCTACGAGCAGTACTTC CASSPQPGLSYEQYF
TRBJ2-3 TRBD2 . TRBV20-1 TGCAGTGCCCCGAGCGGGGGGGCTGGTACGCAGTATTTT CSAPSGGAGTQYF